The T cell receptor (beta chain) under discussion was sequenced for a study of PD-1 blockade in classical Hodgkin lymphoma. Points from the study as a whole: Lower baseline TCR diversity was reported for newly diagnosed patients than for healthy donors.

V was trimmed by 2 bases and J by 3 bases, leaving 2 bases between them. This CDR3 region has 12 residues. Germline V gene lookup returns CDR1 MDHEN and CDR2 SYDVKM. Data came from immunoSEQ multiplex PCR; TCRdb stores just in-frame clones and leaves some out. The data hold some 27,000 clones, with about four fifths observed a single time. The table lists this clone with a few counts. The antigen remains undetermined. Time point meaning: cycle 4 day 1 (C4D1), after more than 5 weeks of nivolumab. Every single patient, without exception, relapsed after autologous stem cell transplantation, and brentuximab vedotin exposure varied.

This chain joins TRBV28 and TRBJ1-3; no definite D call. The TCR sequence derives from a human donor with classical Hodgkin lymphoma. Sequenced material: peripheral blood mononuclear cells (PBMCs), taken before the fourth cycle of nivolumab. The DNA for the CDR3 is TGTGCCAGCAGTTTAAGTGGAAACACCATATATTTT. Its protein product is CASSLSGNTIYF.